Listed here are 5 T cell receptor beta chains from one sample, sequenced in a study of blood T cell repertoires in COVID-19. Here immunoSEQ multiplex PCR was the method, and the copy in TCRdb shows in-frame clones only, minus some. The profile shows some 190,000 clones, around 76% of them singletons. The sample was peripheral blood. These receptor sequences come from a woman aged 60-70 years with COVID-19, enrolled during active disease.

This CDR3 is CASSGATGRNTEAFF. In DNA form, the CDR3 reads TGTGCCAGCAGTGGAGCGACAGGGAGGAACACTGAAGCTTTCTTT. The J gene is TRBJ1-1, the V gene TRBV6-1; 7 positions match TRBD1. Germline CDR1 is MNHNS and CDR2 is SASEGT. The CDR3 covers 15 residues. V lost 4 bases and J lost 1; bases outside the gene matches: 6.

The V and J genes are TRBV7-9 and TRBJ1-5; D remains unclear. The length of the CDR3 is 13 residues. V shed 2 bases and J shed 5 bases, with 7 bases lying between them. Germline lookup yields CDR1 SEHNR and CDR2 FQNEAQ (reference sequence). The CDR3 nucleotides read TGTGCCAGCAGCTTATACGGGGATCAGCCCCAGCATTTT. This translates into CASSLYGDQPQHF.

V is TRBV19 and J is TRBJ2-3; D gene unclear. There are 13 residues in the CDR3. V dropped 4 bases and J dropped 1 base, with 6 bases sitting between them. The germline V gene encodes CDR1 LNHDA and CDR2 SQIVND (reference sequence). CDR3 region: CASSNTGTDTQYF. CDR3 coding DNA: TGTGCCAGTAGTAATACAGGCACAGATACGCAGTATTTT.

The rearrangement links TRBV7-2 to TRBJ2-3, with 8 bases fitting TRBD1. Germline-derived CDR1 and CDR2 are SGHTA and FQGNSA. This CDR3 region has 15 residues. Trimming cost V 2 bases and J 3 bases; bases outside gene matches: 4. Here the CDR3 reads CASSLSGQATDTQYF. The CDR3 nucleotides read TGTGCCAGCAGCTTATCGGGACAGGCGACAGATACGCAGTATTTT.

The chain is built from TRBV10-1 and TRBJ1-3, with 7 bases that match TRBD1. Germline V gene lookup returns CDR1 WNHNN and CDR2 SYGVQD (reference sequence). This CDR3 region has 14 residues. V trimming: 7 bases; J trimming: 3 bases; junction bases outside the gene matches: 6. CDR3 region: CASTLDRNGNTIYF. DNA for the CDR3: TGCGCCAGCACCCTGGACAGGAATGGAAACACCATATATTTT.